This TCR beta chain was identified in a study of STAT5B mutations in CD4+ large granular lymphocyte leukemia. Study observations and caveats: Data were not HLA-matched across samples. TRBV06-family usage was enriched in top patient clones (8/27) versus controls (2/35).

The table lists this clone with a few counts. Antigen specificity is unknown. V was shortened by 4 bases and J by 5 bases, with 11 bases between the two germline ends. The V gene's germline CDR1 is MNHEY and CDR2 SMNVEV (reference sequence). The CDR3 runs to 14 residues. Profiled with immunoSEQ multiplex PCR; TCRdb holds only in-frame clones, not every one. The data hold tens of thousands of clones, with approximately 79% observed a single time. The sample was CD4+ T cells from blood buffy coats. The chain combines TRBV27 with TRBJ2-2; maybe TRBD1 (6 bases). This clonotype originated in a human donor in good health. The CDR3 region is CASSSTQGTGELFF. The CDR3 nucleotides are TGTGCCAGCAGTTCCACCCAGGGGACCGGGGAGCTGTTTTTT.